This T cell receptor beta chain was obtained from a study of molecular identifiers for immune sequencing clone quantification. V was clipped by 5 bases and J by 0 bases, with 11 bases between them. Germline CDR1 SEHNR, CDR2 FQNEAQ (reference sequence). The CDR3 loop spans 14 amino acids. MiXCR, applied by TCRdb to the PCR reads, yields one record per CDR3 protein. Of about 640,000 distinct CDR3 sequences listed, nearly 20% are singletons. The chain uses TRBV7-9 and TRBJ2-7; the D gene is possibly TRBD1 (5 bases). This TCR derives from a human donor in good health. Some libraries in this study had Jurkat cell RNA spiked in. Sequences were obtained from naive CD8+ T cells from blood, with Jurkat cell RNA spiked in. The subset here: FACS-sorted CD8+CD4-CCR7+CD45RA+ naive T cells. The CDR3 bases are TGTGCCAGCAGCATGGACACTCTCTCCTACGAGCAGTACTTC. Translated: CASSMDTLSYEQYF.